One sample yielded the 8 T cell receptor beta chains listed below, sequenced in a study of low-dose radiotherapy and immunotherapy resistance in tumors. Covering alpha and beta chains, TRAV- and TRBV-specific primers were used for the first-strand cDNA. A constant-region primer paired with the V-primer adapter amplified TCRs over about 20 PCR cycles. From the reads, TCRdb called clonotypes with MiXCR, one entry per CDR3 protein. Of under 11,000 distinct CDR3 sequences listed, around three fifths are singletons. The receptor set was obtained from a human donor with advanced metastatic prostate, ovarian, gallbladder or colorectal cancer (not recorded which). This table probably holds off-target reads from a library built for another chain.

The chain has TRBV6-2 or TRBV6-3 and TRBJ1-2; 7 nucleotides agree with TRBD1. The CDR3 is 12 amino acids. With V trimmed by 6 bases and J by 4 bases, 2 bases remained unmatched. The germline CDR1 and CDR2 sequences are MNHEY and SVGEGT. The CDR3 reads CASRTGSYGYTF. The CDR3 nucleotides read TGTGCCAGCAGGACAGGGAGCTATGGCTACACCTTC.

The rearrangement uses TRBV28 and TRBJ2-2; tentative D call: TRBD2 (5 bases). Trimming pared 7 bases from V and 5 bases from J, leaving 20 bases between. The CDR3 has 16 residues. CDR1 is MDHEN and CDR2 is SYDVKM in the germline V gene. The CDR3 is CASITSGFRSTGELFF. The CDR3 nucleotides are TGTGCCAGCATCACATCGGGGTTCCGGAGTACCGGGGAGCTGTTTTTT.

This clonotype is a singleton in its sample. The CDR3 bases are TGTGCCACCAGCAGAATCCTTCTAGCGGGGGGTTTGAATGAGCAGTTCTTC. Translation: CATSRILLAGGLNEQFF. The chain joins TRBV15 to TRBJ2-1, with 11 bases fitting TRBD2. CDR3 size: 17 residues. V dropped 2 bases and J dropped 7; count of bases not matched to a gene: 10. Germline V gene sequence: CDR1 LNHNV, CDR2 YYDKDF (reference sequence).

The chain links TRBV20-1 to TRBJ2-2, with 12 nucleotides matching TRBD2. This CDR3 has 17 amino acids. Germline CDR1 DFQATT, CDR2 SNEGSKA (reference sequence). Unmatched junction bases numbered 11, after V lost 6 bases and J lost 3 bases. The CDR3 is CSAPGLAGKGDTGELFF. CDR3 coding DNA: TGCAGTGCACCCGGACTAGCGGGGAAGGGAGACACCGGGGAGCTGTTTTTT.

In DNA, the CDR3 is TGTGCCAGCAGTGGGTACCCCGTCTCGGAGACCCAGTACTTC. Encoded protein: CASSGYPVSETQYF. This rearrangement joins TRBV2 to TRBJ2-5; D gene unclear. V lost 4 bases and J lost 5, with 14 bases in between. Germline CDR1 is SNHLY and CDR2 is FYNNEI. The CDR3 spans 14 residues.

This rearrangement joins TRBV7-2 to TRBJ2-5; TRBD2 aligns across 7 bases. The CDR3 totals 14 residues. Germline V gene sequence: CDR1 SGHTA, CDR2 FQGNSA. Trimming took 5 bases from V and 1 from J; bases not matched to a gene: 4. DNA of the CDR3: TGTGCCAGCAGCACGCGGACTAGCCAAGAGACCCAGTACTTC. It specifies CASSTRTSQETQYF.

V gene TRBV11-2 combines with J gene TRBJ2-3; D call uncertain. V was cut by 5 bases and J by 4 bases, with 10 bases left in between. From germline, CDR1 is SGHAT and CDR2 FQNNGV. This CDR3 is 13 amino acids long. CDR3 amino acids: CASSENEADTQYF. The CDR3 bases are TGTGCCAGCAGCGAAAATGAAGCAGATACGCAGTATTTT.

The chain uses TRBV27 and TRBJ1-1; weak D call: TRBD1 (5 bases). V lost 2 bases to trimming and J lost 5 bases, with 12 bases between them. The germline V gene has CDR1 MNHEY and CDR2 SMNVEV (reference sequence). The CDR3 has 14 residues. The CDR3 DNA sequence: TGTGCCAGCAGTTTACAAGGGGCATGGACTGAAGCTTTCTTT. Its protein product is CASSLQGAWTEAFF.